By share, the clone carrying this T cell receptor beta chain counts as medium-sized. What it recognizes is unknown. This sample is drawn from a study of type 1 regulatory T cells. Overall study: T-allo10 is a Tr1-enriched, alloantigen-specific CD4 T cell product made in vitro.

MiXCR was run by TCRdb on the reads, yielding one entry per CDR3 protein. Among 2,500 to 4,000 distinct CDR3 sequences listed, more than 6.5% were seen once. The germline V gene encodes CDR1 SGHTA and CDR2 FQGNSA. V lost 4 bases and J 2 bases, leaving 2 bases between the germline ends. The CDR3 extends over 11 amino acids. This rearrangement joins TRBV7-2 to TRBJ2-5; no clear D. The source of this sequence is a human donor in good health. The sample consisted of cultured T cells, either the whole culture or a sorted T cell fraction (not recorded which). For the CDR3, the DNA is TGTGCCAGCAGCTCGCAAGAGACCCAGTACTTC. It encodes CASSSQETQYF.